The 7 T cell receptor beta chains presented below share a single source sample, sequenced in a study of T cell responses to AZD1222 COVID-19 vaccine. Some clones are missing from TCRdb's copy, which holds only in-frame ones; the method was immunoSEQ multiplex PCR. Of some 150,000 clones in the sample, 65% to 90% were seen once. The source material was peripheral blood, sampled 28 days after the second dose of the MenACWY control vaccine. Source of these receptors: an adult who received the MenACWY meningococcal vaccine as a control.

V usage is TRBV28 and J usage is TRBJ1-4; no reliable D call. Trimming cost V 2 bases and J 8 bases, with 9 bases left between them. The CDR3 is 13 residues long. Germline assignment: CDR1 MDHEN and CDR2 SYDVKM. The CDR3 region is CASSLRFREKLFF. The CDR3 DNA reads as TGTGCCAGCAGTTTACGGTTTAGGGAAAAACTGTTTTTT.

CDR3 nucleotides: TGCGCCAGCAGTGATGGGGGGGCTGGCGGTAGTGAAGCTTTCTTT. Translated: CASSDGGAGGSEAFF. J is TRBJ1-1 and V is TRBV10-1, with a tentative D call TRBD1 (6 bases). The CDR3 is made up of 15 amino acids. Deletions cut 3 bases from V and 7 bases from J, with 18 bases between. CDR1 is WNHNN and CDR2 is SYGVQD in the germline V gene (reference sequence).

The rearrangement links TRBV6-5 to TRBJ2-3; D unresolved. Trimming cost V 5 bases and J 0 bases, with 9 bases left between them. Germline V CDR1 and CDR2: MNHEY, SVGAGI. CDR3 length: 14 amino acids. The CDR3 region has the DNA TGTGCCAGCAGTCCGACCCTGAGCACAGATACGCAGTATTTT. Translating it yields CASSPTLSTDTQYF.

The V gene is TRBV20-1, the J gene TRBJ2-5; 12 nucleotides match TRBD2. The V gene's germline CDR1 is DFQATT and CDR2 SNEGSKA (reference sequence). Losses at the gene ends were 3 bases for V and 5 bases for J; bases not matched to a gene: 13. CDR3 length equals 17 residues. CDR3 coding DNA: TGCAGTGCTAGTCCGTCGACTAGCGGGAGCCGAGGGGAGACCCAGTACTTC. Protein product: CSASPSTSGSRGETQYF.

The V and J genes are TRBV7-4 and TRBJ2-7, with D maybe TRBD1 (6 bases). This CDR3 contains 15 residues. Between the trimmed V and J ends, which lost 4 bases and 4 bases, there was a span of 17 bases. Germline V gene lookup returns CDR1 SGHVT and CDR2 SQSDAQ. The CDR3 loop is CASSSPPQGQYEQYV. CDR3 nucleotide sequence: TGTGCCAGCAGCTCACCGCCGCAGGGGCAATACGAGCAGTACGTC.

This clone was detected once. J is TRBJ1-6 and V is TRBV6-5; 7 bases are shared with TRBD1. Germline-derived CDR1 and CDR2 are MNHEY and SVGAGI. V lost 6 bases, J lost 2 bases, and 4 bases stayed unmatched. The CDR3 sequence is 15 residues long. CDR3 sequence reads: CASRRQGPYNSPLHF. For the CDR3, the DNA is TGTGCCAGCAGGCGACAGGGTCCCTATAATTCACCCCTCCACTTT.

This clone was picked up one time. This chain connects TRBV6-5 to TRBJ1-5; no clear D. This CDR3 has 15 amino acids. The germline V gene encodes CDR1 MNHEY and CDR2 SVGAGI. V was pared by 0 bases and J by 3 bases, with 9 bases between. The CDR3 spells CASSYSASYNQPQHF. The CDR3 DNA reads TGTGCCAGCAGTTACTCGGCCAGCTACAATCAGCCCCAGCATTTT.